The sequence of this T cell receptor (beta chain) was determined in a study of T cell changes during pregnancy in multiple sclerosis (dated 2019 in TCRdb). Broadly, across the study: The study looked at changes in the T cell repertoire across pregnancy in women with multiple sclerosis.

Library preparation used the immunoSEQ multiplex PCR assay. TCRdb's version of the immuneACCESS table is confined to in-frame rearrangements and falls short of the full clone set. An unresolved V gene accounts for under half of the shortfall where checked; the remainder is of unknown origin. The sample table lists about 59,000 clones, about 90% of them with a count of one. The top ten clones comprise around 2.5% of the sample. V is reduced by 3 bases and J by 5 bases, leaving a spacing of 22 bases between them. In the germline V gene (reference sequence), CDR1 corresponds to LNHDA and CDR2 to SQIVND. Including cysteine and phenylalanine, the CDR3 has 18 amino acids. Only the CDR3 DNA stays, 54 bases, in frame from base 1. Remarks on this clone: Its recognized antigen is unknown. One base away there is no much larger clone; base qualities are not given.

This clonotype originated in a female donor with multiple sclerosis, enrolled in a pregnancy study. The rearranged chain carries TRBV19 and TRBJ2-2; D gene: possibly TRBD1, on 5 matching bases. The source material was peripheral blood, sampled in the first trimester of pregnancy. This receptor has the CDR3 CASSIPTVAPLRTGELFF. The bases read TGTGCCAGTAGTATCCCGACAGTGGCCCCTCTTAGAACCGGGGAGCTGTTTTTT.